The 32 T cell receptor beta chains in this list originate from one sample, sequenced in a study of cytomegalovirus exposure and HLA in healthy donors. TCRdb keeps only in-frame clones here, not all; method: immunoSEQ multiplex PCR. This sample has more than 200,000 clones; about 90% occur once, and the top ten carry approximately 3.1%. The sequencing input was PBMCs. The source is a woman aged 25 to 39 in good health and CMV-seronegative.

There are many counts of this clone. CDR3 in amino acids: CAWSDVPGGDTGELFF. CDR3 DNA: TGTGCCTGGAGTGATGTTCCAGGGGGAGACACCGGGGAGCTGTTTTTT. The chain carries TRBV30 and TRBJ2-2; 7 nucleotides line up with TRBD1. The CDR3 totals 16 residues. Per the germline V gene, CDR1 is GTSNPN and CDR2 is SVGIG (reference sequence). V shed 1 base, J shed 3 bases, and the junction held 8 bases outside the gene matches.

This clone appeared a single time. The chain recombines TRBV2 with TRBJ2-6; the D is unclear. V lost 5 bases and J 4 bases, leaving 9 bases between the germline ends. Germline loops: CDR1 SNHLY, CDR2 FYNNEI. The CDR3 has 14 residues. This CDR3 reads CASSITLGANVLTF. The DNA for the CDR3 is TGTGCCAGCAGTATAACCCTGGGGGCCAACGTCCTGACTTTC.

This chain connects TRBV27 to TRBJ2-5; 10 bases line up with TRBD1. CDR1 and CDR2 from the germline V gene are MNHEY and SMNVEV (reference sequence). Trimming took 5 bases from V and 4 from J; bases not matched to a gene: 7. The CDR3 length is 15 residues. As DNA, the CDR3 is TGTGCCAGCAGTCCCGACAGGGGGCTTAGAGAGACCCAGTACTTC. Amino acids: CASSPDRGLRETQYF.

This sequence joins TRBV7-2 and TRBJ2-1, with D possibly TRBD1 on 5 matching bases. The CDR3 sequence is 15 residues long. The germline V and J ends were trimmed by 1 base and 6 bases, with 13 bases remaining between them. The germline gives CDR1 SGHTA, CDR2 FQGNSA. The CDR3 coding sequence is TGTGCCAGCAGCTTAGGCATGGGGCTGGGCAATGAGCAGTTCTTC. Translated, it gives CASSLGMGLGNEQFF.

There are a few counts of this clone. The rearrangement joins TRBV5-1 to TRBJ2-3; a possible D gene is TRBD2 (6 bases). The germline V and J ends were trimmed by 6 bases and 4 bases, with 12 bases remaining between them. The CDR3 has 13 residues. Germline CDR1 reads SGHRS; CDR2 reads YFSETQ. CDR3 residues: CASNSGGPDTQYF. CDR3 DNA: TGCGCCAGCAATAGCGGAGGGCCAGATACGCAGTATTTT.

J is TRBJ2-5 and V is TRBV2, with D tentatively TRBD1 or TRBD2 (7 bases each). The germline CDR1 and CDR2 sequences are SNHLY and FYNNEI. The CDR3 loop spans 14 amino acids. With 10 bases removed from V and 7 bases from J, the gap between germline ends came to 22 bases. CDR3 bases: TGTGCCACACAGCGGGACAGCCAAGAGAGGACCCAGTACTTC. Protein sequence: CATQRDSQERTQYF.

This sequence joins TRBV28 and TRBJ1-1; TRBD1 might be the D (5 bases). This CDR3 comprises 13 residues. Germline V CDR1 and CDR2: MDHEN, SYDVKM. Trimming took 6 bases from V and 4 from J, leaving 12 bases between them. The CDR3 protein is CASRRGGGTEAFF. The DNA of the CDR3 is TGTGCCAGCAGGCGGGGCGGTGGCACTGAAGCTTTCTTT.

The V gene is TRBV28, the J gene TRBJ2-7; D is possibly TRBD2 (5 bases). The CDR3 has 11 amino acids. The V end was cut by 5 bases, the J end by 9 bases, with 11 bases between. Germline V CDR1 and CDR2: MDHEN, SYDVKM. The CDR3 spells CASSRGSVQYF. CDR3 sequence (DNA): TGTGCCAGCAGTCGAGGGAGTGTGCAGTACTTC.

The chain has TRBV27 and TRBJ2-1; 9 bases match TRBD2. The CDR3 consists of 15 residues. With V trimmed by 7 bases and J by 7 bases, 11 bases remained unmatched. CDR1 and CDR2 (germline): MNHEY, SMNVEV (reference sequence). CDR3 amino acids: CASTLSGRVGNEQFF. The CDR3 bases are TGTGCCAGCACACTTAGCGGGAGAGTAGGGAATGAGCAGTTCTTC.

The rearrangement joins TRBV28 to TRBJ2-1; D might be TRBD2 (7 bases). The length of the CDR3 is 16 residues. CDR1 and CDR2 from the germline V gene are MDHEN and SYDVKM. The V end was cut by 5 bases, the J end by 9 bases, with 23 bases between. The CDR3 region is CASSPWGGGSLGEQFF. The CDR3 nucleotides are TGTGCCAGCAGTCCCTGGGGGGGCGGGAGTTTAGGTGAGCAGTTCTTC.

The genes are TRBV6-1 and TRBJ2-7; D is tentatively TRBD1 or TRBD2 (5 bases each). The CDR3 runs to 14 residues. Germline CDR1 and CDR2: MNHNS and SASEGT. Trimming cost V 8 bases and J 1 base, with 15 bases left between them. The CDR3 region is CASSSLRGSYEQYF. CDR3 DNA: TGTGCCAGCTCGTCGTTGAGGGGTTCCTACGAGCAGTACTTC.

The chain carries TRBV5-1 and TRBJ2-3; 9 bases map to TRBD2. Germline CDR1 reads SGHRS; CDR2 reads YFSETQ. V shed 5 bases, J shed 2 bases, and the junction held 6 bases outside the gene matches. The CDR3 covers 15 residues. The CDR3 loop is CASSGGRGHTDTQYF. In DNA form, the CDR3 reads TGCGCCAGCAGTGGCGGGAGGGGCCACACAGATACGCAGTATTTT.

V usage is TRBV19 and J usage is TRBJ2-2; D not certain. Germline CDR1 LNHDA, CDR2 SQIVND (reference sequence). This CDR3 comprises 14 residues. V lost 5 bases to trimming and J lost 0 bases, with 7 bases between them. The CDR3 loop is CASSLSTNTGELFF. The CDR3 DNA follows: TGTGCCAGTAGTTTGTCTACGAACACCGGGGAGCTGTTTTTT.

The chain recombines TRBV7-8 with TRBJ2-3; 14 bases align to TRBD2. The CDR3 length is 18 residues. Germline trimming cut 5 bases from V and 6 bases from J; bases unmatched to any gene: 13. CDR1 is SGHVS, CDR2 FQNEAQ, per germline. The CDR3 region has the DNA TGTGCCAGCAGCCCCCCTTTAAGACTAGCGGGAGGGCGGGATACGCAGTATTTT. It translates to CASSPPLRLAGGRDTQYF.

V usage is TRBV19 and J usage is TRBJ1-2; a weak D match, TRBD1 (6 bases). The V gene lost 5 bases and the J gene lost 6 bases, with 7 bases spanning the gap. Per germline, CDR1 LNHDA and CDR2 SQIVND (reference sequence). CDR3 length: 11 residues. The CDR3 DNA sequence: TGTGCCAGTAGTCAGGGGAATGGCTACACCTTC. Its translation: CASSQGNGYTF.

Here the CDR3 DNA reads TGTGCCAGCAGTGAAAGTAGCGGGAGGGTTGCAGATACGCAGTATTTT. This sequence encodes CASSESSGRVADTQYF. The chain joins TRBV2 to TRBJ2-3, with TRBD2 identical over 11 bases. Germline loops: CDR1 SNHLY, CDR2 FYNNEI. Trimming at V came to 2 bases and at J to 4 bases, leaving 5 bases not matched to a gene. The CDR3 is made up of 16 amino acids. The complete variable domain, with remaining parts taken from reference TRBV2 and TRBJ2-3, reads EPEVTQTPSHQVTQMGQEVILRCVPISNHLYFYWYRQILGQKVEFLVSFYNNEISEKSEIFDDQFSVERPDGSNFTLKIRSTKLEDSAMYFCASSESSGRVADTQYFGPGTRLTVL.

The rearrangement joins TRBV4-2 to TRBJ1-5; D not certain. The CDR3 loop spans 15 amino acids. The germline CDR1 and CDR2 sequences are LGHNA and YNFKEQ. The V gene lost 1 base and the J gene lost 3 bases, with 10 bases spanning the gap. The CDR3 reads CASSQGLRTNQPQHF. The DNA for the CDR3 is TGTGCCAGCAGCCAAGGTTTAAGGACCAATCAGCCCCAGCATTTT.

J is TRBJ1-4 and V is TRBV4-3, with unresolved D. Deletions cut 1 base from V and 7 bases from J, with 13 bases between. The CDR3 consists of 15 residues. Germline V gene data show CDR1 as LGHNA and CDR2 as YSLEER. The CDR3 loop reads CASSQAHGIGEKLFF. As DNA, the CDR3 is TGCGCCAGCAGCCAAGCTCACGGGATTGGTGAAAAACTGTTTTTT.

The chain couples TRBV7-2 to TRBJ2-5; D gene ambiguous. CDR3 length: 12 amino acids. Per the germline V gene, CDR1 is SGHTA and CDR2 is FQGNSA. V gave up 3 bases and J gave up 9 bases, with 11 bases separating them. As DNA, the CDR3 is TGTGCCAGCAGCTTCTACGGTGGGGCCCAGTACTTC. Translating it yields CASSFYGGAQYF. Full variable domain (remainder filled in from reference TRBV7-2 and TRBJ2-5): GAGVSQSPSNKVTEKGKDVELRCDPISGHTALYWYRQSLGQGLEFLIYFQGNSAPDKSGLPSDRFSAERTGGSVSTLTIQRTQQEDSAVYLCASSFYGGAQYFGPGTRLLVL.

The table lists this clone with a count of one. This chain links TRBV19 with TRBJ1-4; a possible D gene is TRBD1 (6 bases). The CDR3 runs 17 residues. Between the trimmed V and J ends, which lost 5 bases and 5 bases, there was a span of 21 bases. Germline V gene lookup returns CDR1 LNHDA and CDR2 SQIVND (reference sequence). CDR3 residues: CASSRRNPGQRNEKLFF. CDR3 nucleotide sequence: TGTGCCAGTAGTCGACGGAACCCAGGACAGAGAAATGAAAAACTGTTTTTT.

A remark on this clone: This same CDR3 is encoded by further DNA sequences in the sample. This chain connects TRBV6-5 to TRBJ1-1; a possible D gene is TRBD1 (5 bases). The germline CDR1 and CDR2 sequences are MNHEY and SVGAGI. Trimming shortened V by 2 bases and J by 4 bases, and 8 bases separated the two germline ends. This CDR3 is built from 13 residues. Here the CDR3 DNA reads TGTGCCAGCAGTTACGGGGCAGGCACTGAAGCTTTCTTT. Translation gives CASSYGAGTEAFF.

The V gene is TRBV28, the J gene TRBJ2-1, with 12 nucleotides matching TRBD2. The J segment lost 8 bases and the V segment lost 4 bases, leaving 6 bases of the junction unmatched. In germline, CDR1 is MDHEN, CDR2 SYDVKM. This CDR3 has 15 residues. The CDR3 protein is CASSSLAGGRDEQFF. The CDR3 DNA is TGTGCCAGCAGTTCCCTAGCGGGAGGGAGGGATGAGCAGTTCTTC.

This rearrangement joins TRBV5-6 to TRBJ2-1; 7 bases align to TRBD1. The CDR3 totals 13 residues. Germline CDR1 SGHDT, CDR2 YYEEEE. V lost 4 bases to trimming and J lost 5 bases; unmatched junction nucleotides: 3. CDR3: CASSAGQDNEQFF. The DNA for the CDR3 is TGTGCCAGCAGCGCCGGACAGGACAATGAGCAGTTCTTC. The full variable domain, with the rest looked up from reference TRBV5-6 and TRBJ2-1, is DAGVTQSPTHLIKTRGQQVTLRCSPKSGHDTVSWYQQALGQGPQFIFQYYEEEERQRGNFPDRFSGHQFPNYSSELNVNALLLGDSALYLCASSAGQDNEQFFGPGTRLTVL.

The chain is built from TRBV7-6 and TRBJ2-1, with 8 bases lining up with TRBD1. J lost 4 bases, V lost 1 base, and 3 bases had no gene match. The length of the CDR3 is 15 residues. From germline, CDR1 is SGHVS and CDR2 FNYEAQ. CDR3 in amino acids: CASSLVGTGYNEQFF. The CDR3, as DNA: TGTGCCAGCAGCTTAGTCGGGACAGGATACAATGAGCAGTTCTTC.

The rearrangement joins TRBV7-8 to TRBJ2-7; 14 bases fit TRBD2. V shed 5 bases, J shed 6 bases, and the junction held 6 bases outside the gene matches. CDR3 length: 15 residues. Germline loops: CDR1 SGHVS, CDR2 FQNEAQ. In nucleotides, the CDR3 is TGTGCCAGCAGCCTGGGACTAGCGGGAGTATCCGAGCAGTACTTC. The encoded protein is CASSLGLAGVSEQYF.

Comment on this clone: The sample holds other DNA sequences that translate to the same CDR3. The CDR3 DNA reads TGTGCCAGCAGTTTTACGGCGAACACCGGGGAGCTGTTTTTT. Residues: CASSFTANTGELFF. V gene TRBV27 combines with J gene TRBJ2-2; D is uncertain. The CDR3 runs 14 residues. CDR1 and CDR2 from the germline V gene are MNHEY and SMNVEV (reference sequence). The germline V and J ends were trimmed by 3 bases and 0 bases, with 5 bases remaining between them.

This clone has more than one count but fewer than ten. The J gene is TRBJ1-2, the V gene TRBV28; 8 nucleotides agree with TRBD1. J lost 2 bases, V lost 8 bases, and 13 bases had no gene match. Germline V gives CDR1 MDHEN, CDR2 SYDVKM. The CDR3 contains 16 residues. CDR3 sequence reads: CASLPGGAAPNYGYTF. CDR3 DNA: TGTGCCAGCCTCCCAGGGGGCGCAGCCCCCAACTATGGCTACACCTTC.

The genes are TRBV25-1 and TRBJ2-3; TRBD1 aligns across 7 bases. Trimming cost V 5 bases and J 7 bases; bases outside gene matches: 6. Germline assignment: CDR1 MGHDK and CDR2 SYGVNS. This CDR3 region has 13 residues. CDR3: CASSSGTVHTQYF. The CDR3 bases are TGTGCCAGCAGTTCTGGGACAGTACATACGCAGTATTTT.

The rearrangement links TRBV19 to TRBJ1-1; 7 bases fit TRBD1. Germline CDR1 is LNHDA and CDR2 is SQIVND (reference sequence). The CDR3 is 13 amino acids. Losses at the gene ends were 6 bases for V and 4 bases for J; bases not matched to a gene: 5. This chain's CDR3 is CASRPQGTTEAFF. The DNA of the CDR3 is TGTGCCAGTAGGCCACAGGGGACCACTGAAGCTTTCTTT.

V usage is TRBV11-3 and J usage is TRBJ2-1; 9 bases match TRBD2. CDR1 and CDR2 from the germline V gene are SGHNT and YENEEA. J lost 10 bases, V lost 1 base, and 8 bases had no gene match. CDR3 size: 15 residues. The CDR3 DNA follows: TGTGCCAGCAGCTTAGCGACTAGCGGAGCTCCCGAGCAGTTCTTC. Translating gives CASSLATSGAPEQFF. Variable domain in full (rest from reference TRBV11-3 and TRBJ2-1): EAGVVQSPRYKIIEKKQPVAFWCNPISGHNTLYWYLQNLGQGPELLIRYENEEAVDDSQLPKDRFSAERLKGVDSTLKIQPAELGDSAVYLCASSLATSGAPEQFFGPGTRLTVL.

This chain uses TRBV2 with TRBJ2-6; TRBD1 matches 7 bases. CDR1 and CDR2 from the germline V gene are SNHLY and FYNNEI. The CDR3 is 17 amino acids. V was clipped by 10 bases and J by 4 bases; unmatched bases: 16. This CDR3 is CATLVGTVVSGANVLTF. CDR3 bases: TGTGCCACCCTCGTAGGGACAGTCGTGTCCGGGGCCAACGTCCTGACTTTC.

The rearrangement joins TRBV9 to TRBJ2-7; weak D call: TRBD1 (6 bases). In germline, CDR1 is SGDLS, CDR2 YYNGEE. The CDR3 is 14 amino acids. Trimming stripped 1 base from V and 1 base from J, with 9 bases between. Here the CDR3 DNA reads TGTGCCAGCAGCGTACAGGGGTCATCCTACGAGCAGTACTTC. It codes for CASSVQGSSYEQYF.